Below are 17 T cell receptor beta chains sequenced from a single sample in a study of OX40 agonist ivuxolimab in advanced cancers. TCRdb keeps only in-frame clones here, not all; method: immunoSEQ multiplex PCR. The table lists 80,000 to 100,000 clones, roughly 93% of them singletons. The source was CD4+ or CD8+ T cells sorted from blood, collected in a trial of the OX40 agonist ivuxolimab. These receptors all come from an adult with an advanced solid tumor such as melanoma, head and neck, liver or kidney cancer.

The rearrangement uses TRBV29-1 and TRBJ2-3, with TRBD2 identical over 7 bases. Germline CDR1 SQVTM, CDR2 ANQGSEA. J was trimmed by 1 base and V by 8 bases; bases with no gene match: 12. This CDR3 has 15 amino acids. For the CDR3, the DNA is TGCAGCCTTGGGGGGGTGGCGGGAGGCACAGATACGCAGTATTTT. Translation: CSLGGVAGGTDTQYF.

V usage is TRBV5-5 and J usage is TRBJ2-1, with TRBD2 as a possible D gene (5 bases). The germline V gene encodes CDR1 SGHKS and CDR2 YYEKEE (reference sequence). V lost 2 bases and J lost 2, with 11 bases in between. CDR3 size: 15 residues. In DNA, the CDR3 is TGTGCCAGCAGCTTCAGCGGCACTCCCTACAATGAGCAGTTCTTC. Translation: CASSFSGTPYNEQFF.

The chain employs TRBV6-1 and TRBJ1-2; 9 bases agree with TRBD1. V lost 7 bases to trimming and J lost 4 bases; unmatched junction nucleotides: 7. Looked up from germline, CDR1 is MNHNS and CDR2 is SASEGT. The CDR3 loop spans 14 amino acids. The CDR3 protein is CASIRTGAFYGYTF. For the CDR3, the DNA is TGTGCCAGCATTAGGACAGGGGCCTTCTATGGCTACACCTTC.

The chain carries TRBV5-1 and TRBJ2-5; D is possibly TRBD2 (5 bases). Germline V gives CDR1 SGHRS, CDR2 YFSETQ. The CDR3 consists of 14 residues. The V gene lost 4 bases and the J gene lost 1 base, with 11 bases spanning the gap. CDR3 sequence reads: CASSRELFQETQYF. Written as DNA, the CDR3 is TGCGCCAGCAGCCGGGAACTATTCCAAGAGACCCAGTACTTC.

V and J are TRBV29-1 and TRBJ1-2; 7 bases match TRBD1. The CDR3 sequence is 11 residues long. Germline assignment: CDR1 SQVTM and CDR2 ANQGSEA. V gave up 5 bases and J gave up 8 bases; unmatched junction bases: 5. CDR3 coding DNA: TGCAGCGTTCTACAGGGGATCGGCTACACCTTC. Protein: CSVLQGIGYTF.

This chain connects TRBV5-8 to TRBJ1-1; D gene uncertain. V lost 1 base to trimming and J lost 6 bases, with 7 bases between them. Germline CDR1 SGHTS, CDR2 YDEGEE. CDR3 length: 12 residues. The CDR3: CASSLINPEAFF. In DNA form, the CDR3 reads TGTGCCAGCAGCTTGATCAACCCTGAAGCTTTCTTT.

The genes are TRBV9 and TRBJ1-3, with D tentatively TRBD1 (5 bases). The CDR3 is 19 residues long. Trimming pared 0 bases from V and 0 bases from J, leaving 19 bases between. CDR1 SGDLS and CDR2 YYNGEE come from the germline V gene. CDR3 protein: CASSVEQVGVPLSGNTIYF. DNA for the CDR3: TGTGCCAGCAGCGTAGAACAGGTGGGAGTCCCCCTCTCTGGAAACACCATATATTTT.

The chain carries TRBV6-6 and TRBJ2-3, with TRBD1 matching 7 bases. This CDR3 region has 15 residues. V trimming: 2 bases; J trimming: 3 bases; junction bases outside the gene matches: 5. The germline V gene encodes CDR1 MNHNY and CDR2 SVGAGI (reference sequence). This CDR3 is CASSYRGLVTDTQYF. DNA for the CDR3: TGTGCCAGCAGTTACAGGGGGCTAGTGACAGATACGCAGTATTTT.

The chain recombines TRBV7-9 with TRBJ2-3; the match to TRBD2 covers 7 bases. V gave up 3 bases and J gave up 6 bases; unmatched junction bases: 9. This CDR3 has 15 amino acids. Germline V gene lookup returns CDR1 SEHNR and CDR2 FQNEAQ (reference sequence). CDR3 sequence: CASSFVGLELDTQYF. The CDR3 DNA follows: TGTGCCAGCAGCTTCGTCGGACTAGAGTTGGATACGCAGTATTTT.

V is TRBV6-1 and J is TRBJ2-1; 12 bases match TRBD2. This CDR3 spans 15 amino acids. Germline V CDR1 and CDR2: MNHNS, SASEGT. The V and J ends lost 9 bases and 7 bases, in that order; junction bases with no gene match: 10. In nucleotides, the CDR3 is TGTGCCAGTGCCCGACTAGCGGGAGCGGGGAATGAGCAGTTCTTC. This sequence encodes CASARLAGAGNEQFF.

The rearrangement links TRBV7-3 to TRBJ2-1, with D possibly being TRBD1 or TRBD2 (5 bases each). The V end was cut by 8 bases, the J end by 7 bases, with 15 bases between. From germline, CDR1 is SGHTA and CDR2 FQGTGA. The CDR3 consists of 13 residues. CDR3 DNA: TGTGCCAGCGCGACAGAGGGAATGAATGAGCAGTTCTTC. Translated: CASATEGMNEQFF.

The chain employs TRBV6-1 and TRBJ2-3, with D possibly TRBD1 on 5 matching bases. V dropped 4 bases and J dropped 2 bases, with 10 bases sitting between them. Germline V gives CDR1 MNHNS, CDR2 SASEGT. The CDR3 length is 14 residues. CDR3 residues: CASSVLGDTDTQYF. CDR3 coding DNA: TGTGCCAGCAGTGTCTTAGGGGACACAGATACGCAGTATTTT.

This chain uses TRBV7-2 with TRBJ1-3, with no clear D. The CDR3 contains 14 residues. Germline loops: CDR1 SGHTA, CDR2 FQGNSA. V lost 3 bases to trimming and J lost 0 bases, with 6 bases between them. The CDR3: CASSFYSSGNTIYF. The CDR3 bases are TGTGCCAGCAGCTTCTACAGCTCTGGAAACACCATATATTTT.

The chain employs TRBV6-6 and TRBJ2-3, with a possible D match to TRBD1 (5 bases). Trimming shortened V by 7 bases and J by 6 bases, and 8 bases separated the two germline ends. Germline V gene data show CDR1 as MNHNY and CDR2 as SVGAGI (reference sequence). The CDR3 has 11 residues. This CDR3 is CASNHRDTQYF. CDR3 bases: TGTGCCAGCAACCACAGGGATACGCAGTATTTT.

The table lists this clone with a count of one. This chain links TRBV9 with TRBJ1-2; no reliable D call. Germline assignment: CDR1 SGDLS and CDR2 YYNGEE. Trimming removed 3 bases at V and 3 bases at J, with 9 bases between. The CDR3 totals 13 residues. CDR3 bases: TGTGCCAGCAGCGCGATGCAGCACTATGGCTACACCTTC. This translates into CASSAMQHYGYTF.

The rearrangement joins TRBV7-2 to TRBJ1-2, with D possibly TRBD1 on 6 matching bases. V lost 0 bases to trimming and J lost 6 bases, with 11 bases between them. This CDR3 spans 14 amino acids. Germline CDR1 and CDR2: SGHTA and FQGNSA. As DNA, the CDR3 is TGTGCCAGCAGCTTAGCAGGGGGTCTAAATGGCTACACCTTC. The encoded protein is CASSLAGGLNGYTF.

CDR3 region: CASSSRTYEQYF. As DNA, the CDR3 is TGTGCCAGCAGCTCCAGAACCTACGAGCAGTACTTC. The chain links TRBV13 to TRBJ2-7; unclear D gene. Trimming left V 4 bases short and J 2 bases short, with 6 bases between. The germline CDR1 and CDR2 sequences are PRHDT and FYEKMQ (reference sequence). CDR3 length: 12 residues.